This is a list of T cell receptor beta chains from one sample in a study of blood T cell repertoires in COVID-19. The table came from immunoSEQ multiplex PCR; TCRdb's copy has only in-frame clones and leaves some out. The sample consists of about 160,000 clones, roughly 85% of them appearing once. The specimen was peripheral blood. Receptors were obtained from a human donor with acute or convalescent COVID-19. The donor label of this sample is uncertain. CDR3s include the opening cysteine and the closing phenylalanine or tryptophan. D genes are given only for firm matches. Size tells how often a clone was seen (once, few, many) or the class of an expanded clone, and some rows leave it out.

V gene	D gene	J gene	clone size	CDR3 DNA	CDR3 protein
TRBV7-2	.	TRBJ1-2	.	TGTGCCAGCAACCCGGCGGCTGTCTATGGCTACACCTTC	CASNPAAVYGYTF
TRBV18	.	TRBJ1-1	.	TGTGCCAGCTCACCATTGAGGGCTGAGGGATCTGAAGCTTTCTTT	CASSPLRAEGSEAFF
TRBV7-2	TRBD2	TRBJ2-5	.	TGTGCCAGCAGCTTAGTGGCTAGCGGGGGCGGAGAGACCCAGTACTTC	CASSLVASGGGETQYF
TRBV3-1/TRBV3-2	.	TRBJ1-2	.	TGTGCCAGCAGCCAAGGGCAGTTTAACTATGGCTACACCTTC	CASSQGQFNYGYTF
TRBV11-3	.	TRBJ2-2	.	TGTGCCAGCAGCTTAGGAGGGTTCGCCGGGGAGCTGTTTTTT	CASSLGGFAGELFF
TRBV14	TRBD2	TRBJ2-7	.	TGTGCCAGCAGCCACTATAGCGGGGGCCGTATCTACGAGCAGTACTTC	CASSHYSGGRIYEQYF
TRBV5-1	TRBD1	TRBJ1-2	.	TGCGCCAGCAGCTTGGCCTTGGGGACAGGTCATGGCTACACCTTC	CASSLALGTGHGYTF
TRBV12-5	TRBD1	TRBJ1-2	.	TGTGCTAGTGGTTTGTTGGCAGGGGGCTATGGCTACACCTTC	CASGLLAGGYGYTF
TRBV5-1	TRBD1	TRBJ1-1	.	TGCGCCAGCAGCTTCGCACAGGGGGACACTGAAGCTTTCTTT	CASSFAQGDTEAFF
TRBV7-2	TRBD2	TRBJ2-3	.	TGTGCCAGCAGCTTTAGCGAGCGGGGGGGCTTGGATACGCAGTATTTT	CASSFSERGGLDTQYF
TRBV7-2	TRBD1	TRBJ1-1	.	TGTGCCAGCAGCCCCAGGGGGGTTAGGACTGAAGCTTTCTTT	CASSPRGVRTEAFF
TRBV5-1	.	TRBJ2-5	.	TGCGCCAGCAGCTACGGCAGGGGCCAAGAGACCCAGTACTTC	CASSYGRGQETQYF
TRBV5-8	TRBD2	TRBJ2-7	.	TGTGCCAGCAGTTTGGGACTAGCGAGAAGCTACGAGCAGTACTTC	CASSLGLARSYEQYF
TRBV9	TRBD1	TRBJ1-1	.	TGTGCCAGCAGCGTCGAAACAGGGGCAACGCAAGCTTTCTTT	CASSVETGATQAFF
TRBV5-1	.	TRBJ1-6	.	TGCGCCAGCAGCTTGGGGGCCGGGGGAGGTTCACCCCTCCACTTT	CASSLGAGGGSPLHF
TRBV18	.	TRBJ1-5	.	TGTGCCAGCTCACCAGTGGGACATACAATTTACAGCAATCAGCCCCAGCATTTT	CASSPVGHTIYSNQPQHF
TRBV5-4	.	TRBJ1-2	.	TGTGCCAGCAGTTTGACTGGACTTGGCTACACCTTC	CASSLTGLGYTF
TRBV6-2/TRBV6-3	TRBD1	TRBJ1-1	.	TGTGCCAGCAGTTATCGGACAGGGCGGGACACTGAAGCTTTCTTT	CASSYRTGRDTEAFF
TRBV30	.	TRBJ1-5	once	TGTGCCTGGAGTCGCGGGAGGACACATTATAGCAATCAGCCCCAGCATTTT	CAWSRGRTHYSNQPQHF
TRBV5-4	.	TRBJ2-3	.	TGTGCCAGCAGCTTAGGAGCGGGTGCAGATACGCAGTATTTT	CASSLGAGADTQYF
TRBV7-9	TRBD1	TRBJ2-5	.	TGTGCCAGCAGCTTAGAAGGGGGCCGCCCGGAGACCCAGTACTTC	CASSLEGGRPETQYF
TRBV4-1	TRBD1	TRBJ1-4	.	TGCGCCAGCAGCCAAGGACCGGGACAGGGTAATGAAAAACTGTTTTTT	CASSQGPGQGNEKLFF
TRBV11-3	.	TRBJ1-3	.	TGTGCCAGCAGCTTAGATTTTCCGAGCATCCACTCTGGAAACACCATATATTTT	CASSLDFPSIHSGNTIYF
TRBV5-1	.	TRBJ2-3	.	TGCGCCAGCAGCTTGGACAGGAGGGGCACAGATACGCAGTATTTT	CASSLDRRGTDTQYF
TRBV7-9	TRBD1	TRBJ1-3	.	TGTGCCAGCACCGGGACAGGGGCCGGTAGCTCTGGAAACACCATATATTTT	CASTGTGAGSSGNTIYF
TRBV11-2	.	TRBJ1-1	.	TGTGCCAGCAGCTTCGTAGAGAACACTGAAGCTTTCTTT	CASSFVENTEAFF